The clone carrying this T cell receptor beta chain appeared a few times. Its target is unknown. This sample was taken from a study of cytomegalovirus exposure and HLA in healthy donors. V was shortened by 3 bases and J by 4 bases, with 13 bases between the two germline ends. CDR1 and CDR2 from the germline V gene are SGHRS and YFSETQ. The CDR3 length is 14 residues. Clones were sequenced by immunoSEQ multiplex PCR, and TCRdb holds only the in-frame ones, with some missing. Of some 86,000 clones in the sample, 93% were seen once. Findings and caveats of the study: Rare sequences made up most TCRs, while some public TCRs were found in many donors.

The sequenced material came from PBMCs. The genes are TRBV5-1 and TRBJ1-1; D unresolved. The clonotype originates from a woman aged 25 to 39 in good health and CMV-seronegative. The CDR3 DNA follows: TGCGCCAGCAGCTCGTTATCCGACACCACTGAAGCTTTCTTT. This sequence encodes CASSSLSDTTEAFF.